This paragraph covers one T cell receptor (beta chain) sequence. Its antigen is currently unknown. The data were taken from a study of cytomegalovirus exposure and HLA in healthy donors. Broader study findings: Later on, a genetic analysis was performed. It linked a missense variant in DCLRE1C with V- and J-gene trimming of TCR beta.

Everyone who donated was a healthy bone marrow donor. J gave up 7 bases and V 4 bases, and 19 bases lay outside the gene matches. This CDR3 contains 18 residues. The germline V gene encodes CDR1 MNHEY and CDR2 SMNVEV (reference sequence). 13 Jbeta primers and 60 Vbeta primers were used for the PCR. Clones were read by immunoSEQ multiplex PCR, and TCRdb kept only the in-frame ones, dropping some. The repertoire holds around 160,000 clones, with about 75% as singletons. The source material was PBMCs. This TCR derives from a woman in her 40s in good health and CMV-seropositive. J is TRBJ1-2 and V is TRBV27; the match to TRBD1 covers 9 bases. The DNA of the CDR3 is TGTGCCAGCAGTTCCCGACAGGGGGAACAAAACGGTCGGATTGGCTACACCTTC. Translated: CASSSRQGEQNGRIGYTF.